This T cell receptor (beta chain) was sequenced during a study of blood T cell repertoires in COVID-19. For the study at large: Acute and convalescent COVID-19 samples came from the United States, Italy and Spain. Sample material is recorded as cDNA or gDNA derived from T cells, B-cell-depleted T cells, or PBMCs.

As originally analysed: Reference gene primer amplification gave estimated nucleated cell counts. This table comes from immunoSEQ multiplex PCR, and its TCRdb copy is limited to in-frame clones, with some not included. V and J calls plus clone size are reproduced from that table; the DNA served to infer D and trimming. The sample includes about 170,000 clones, 83% of them seen just once. The V gene end was trimmed by 1 base and the J gene end by 6 bases; junction bases not matched to a gene: 6. The CDR3 spans 16 residues. The V gene's germline CDR1 is MGHRA and CDR2 YSYEKL. Sequenced: peripheral blood. The chain carries TRBV4-1 and TRBJ2-5, with 12 bases aligning to TRBD2. This receptor was taken from a woman at least 80 years old with acute or convalescent COVID-19. The CDR3 loop reads CASSQATSGGTKTQYF. For the CDR3, the DNA is TGCGCCAGCAGCCAAGCGACTAGCGGGGGAACGAAGACCCAGTACTTC.